One TCR beta chain is described in this entry. Its antigen is currently unknown. TCRdb's table, derived via immunoSEQ multiplex PCR, lists solely in-frame clones and lacks some. Captured here are 40,000 or so clones, none seen once; the top ten comprise about 6%. These data come from a study of T cells after posttransplantation cyclophosphamide. Trimming pared 0 bases from V and 3 bases from J, leaving 14 bases between. The CDR3 is 16 amino acids. Study results and limitations: TRB overlap between skin or GI tissue T cells and blood was limited.

The rearrangement links TRBV12-3 or TRBV12-4 to TRBJ1-2; the D gene is possibly TRBD1 (6 bases). The TCR was taken from a man aged 25 to 40 in good health and a related stem cell transplant donor. Sequenced material: PBMCs. CDR3 amino acids: CASSLAQGTKYYGYTF. The CDR3 DNA follows: TGTGCCAGCAGTTTAGCGCAGGGGACAAAATACTATGGCTACACCTTC.